These 32 T cell receptor beta chains originate from one sample sequenced in a study of neurological immune-mediated disorders. A single record per CDR3 protein comes from TCRdb applying MiXCR to the 5' RACE reads. Here the sample spans some 48,000 distinct CDR3 sequences, about a tenth being singletons. Sequences were obtained from PBMCs. The receptors were sampled from a woman aged 35 to 49 with HTLV-1-associated myelopathy (HAM/TSP).

Ten or more counts support this clonotype. V gene TRBV5-5 combines with J gene TRBJ2-7; D is unresolved. The CDR3 length is 11 residues. Germline CDR1 is SGHKS and CDR2 is YYEKEE (reference sequence). V was pared by 0 bases and J by 6 bases, with 4 bases between. CDR3 DNA sequence: TGTGCCAGCAGCTTGGTCCGCGAGCAGTACTTC. It yields the protein CASSLVREQYF.

This clonotype was seen at least ten times. This rearrangement joins TRBV20-1 to TRBJ2-7; 7 positions match TRBD2. The CDR3 covers 15 residues. In germline, CDR1 is DFQATT, CDR2 SNEGSKA (reference sequence). The J segment lost 3 bases and the V segment lost 0 bases, leaving 8 bases of the junction unmatched. CDR3 amino acids: CSAREGGEAVYEQYF. The CDR3 nucleotides are TGCAGTGCTAGAGAGGGAGGGGAGGCGGTCTACGAGCAGTACTTC.

This clonotype was picked up many times. The gene calls are TRBV9 and TRBJ2-7, with 9 bases matching TRBD2. Germline V gives CDR1 SGDLS, CDR2 YYNGEE. V lost 4 bases and J lost 3; bases outside the gene matches: 8. The CDR3 totals 15 residues. CDR3 loop: CASSRQRGASYEQYF. The CDR3 DNA is TGTGCCAGCAGCCGCCAGCGGGGGGCCAGCTACGAGCAGTACTTC.

This clonotype was detected ten times or more. The chain employs TRBV10-3 and TRBJ1-2, with 8 bases matching TRBD1. This CDR3 has 14 amino acids. Germline V CDR1 and CDR2: ENHRY, SYGVKD. J gave up 3 bases and V 8 bases, and 8 bases lay outside the gene matches. The CDR3 bases are TGTGCCATCTTTGGCAGGGGGCGCGACTATGGCTACACCTTC. Translated, it gives CAIFGRGRDYGYTF.

This clonotype was found once. The chain links TRBV4-1 to TRBJ2-7; 12 nucleotides match TRBD2. The germline CDR1 and CDR2 sequences are MGHRA and YSYEKL. This CDR3 is built from 19 residues. The J segment lost 1 base and the V segment lost 4 bases, leaving 14 bases of the junction unmatched. The CDR3 protein is CASSLILAGGRERSYEQYF. The DNA of the CDR3 is TGCGCCAGCAGCCTAATACTAGCGGGGGGCCGTGAACGGTCCTACGAGCAGTACTTC.

The table lists this clonotype with many counts. This chain links TRBV6-2 or TRBV6-3 with TRBJ1-1; 9 bases line up with TRBD1. The J segment lost 4 bases and the V segment lost 4 bases, leaving 4 bases of the junction unmatched. Germline-derived CDR1 and CDR2 are MNHEY and SVGEGT. The length of the CDR3 is 14 residues. CDR3 bases: TGTGCCAGCAGTTCGACAGGGGGGTTCACTGAAGCTTTCTTT. It yields the protein CASSSTGGFTEAFF.

This clonotype appeared many times. The CDR3 is CASSQDPVRAGNTIYF. CDR3 DNA: TGTGCCAGCAGCCAAGATCCGGTCAGGGCTGGAAACACCATATATTTT. V and J are TRBV14 and TRBJ1-3; weak D call: TRBD1 (5 bases). From germline, CDR1 is SGHDN and CDR2 FVKESK. Between the trimmed V and J ends, which lost 0 bases and 2 bases, there was a span of 11 bases. The CDR3 is made up of 16 amino acids.

This clonotype was recorded a few times. This chain joins TRBV11-2 and TRBJ2-3; 16 bases fit TRBD2. This CDR3 contains 17 residues. Germline values: CDR1 SGHAT, CDR2 FQNNGV. The V gene end was trimmed by 5 bases and the J gene end by 5 bases; junction bases not matched to a gene: 7. The CDR3 DNA follows: TGTGCCAGCAGCAAAGGGACTAGCGGGGGGGAGTTAGATACGCAGTATTTT. Its translation is CASSKGTSGGELDTQYF.

This clonotype was recorded many times. The J gene is TRBJ2-2, the V gene TRBV5-5; D may match TRBD1 or TRBD2 (5 bases each). V dropped 1 base and J dropped 7 bases, with 11 bases sitting between them. The CDR3 extends over 14 amino acids. Germline CDR1 is SGHKS and CDR2 is YYEKEE (reference sequence). This chain's CDR3 is CASSLWGLGGELFF. CDR3 bases: TGTGCCAGCAGCTTGTGGGGGTTAGGCGGGGAGCTGTTTTTT.

This clonotype ranks as medium-sized. The chain joins TRBV20-1 to TRBJ2-1; 7 positions match TRBD2. Unmatched junction bases numbered 17, after V lost 3 bases and J lost 6 bases. Germline V CDR1 and CDR2: DFQATT, SNEGSKA (reference sequence). CDR3 length: 17 amino acids. The CDR3 region is CSARSLTRVAGSNEQFF. The CDR3 DNA reads as TGCAGTGCTAGGTCCCTCACGAGAGTAGCGGGCTCCAATGAGCAGTTCTTC.

This clonotype was seen many times. The rearrangement links TRBV5-1 to TRBJ1-1, with a tentative D call TRBD1 (6 bases). The CDR3 is 15 amino acids. V was clipped by 3 bases and J by 6 bases, with 18 bases between them. The germline V gene encodes CDR1 SGHRS and CDR2 YFSETQ. The chain's CDR3 is CASSYRQVRRAEAFF. The CDR3 region has the DNA TGCGCCAGCAGCTATAGACAGGTCAGACGCGCTGAAGCTTTCTTT.

This clonotype appeared many times. This chain links TRBV7-2 with TRBJ2-7, with D possibly being TRBD1 or TRBD2 (5 bases each). The CDR3 is made up of 13 amino acids. Germline V CDR1 and CDR2: SGHTA, FQGNSA. V lost 5 bases, J lost 3 bases, and 11 bases lay in between. This CDR3 reads CASSLGPDYEQYF. The CDR3, as DNA: TGTGCCAGCAGCCTGGGACCCGACTACGAGCAGTACTTC.

The table lists this clonotype with many counts. Compared with germline, one end of the junction differs, possibly owing to a read error. J is TRBJ1-1 and V is TRBV5-1; tentatively, D is TRBD1 (6 bases). Per the germline V gene, CDR1 is SGHRS and CDR2 is YFSETQ. The CDR3 covers 13 residues. Here the CDR3 reads CASRLGAHTEAFF. The CDR3 DNA sequence: TGCGCCAGCAGATTGGGGGCCCACACTGAAGCTTTCTTT.

This clonotype was recorded many times. The rearrangement uses TRBV4-2 and TRBJ1-4, with 7 bases identical to TRBD1. Losses at the gene ends were 0 bases for V and 6 bases for J; bases not matched to a gene: 4. Germline CDR1 reads LGHNA; CDR2 reads YNFKEQ. The CDR3 length is 15 residues. The CDR3 loop is CASSQDRGPDEKLFF. For the CDR3, the DNA is TGTGCCAGCAGCCAAGATAGGGGGCCGGATGAAAAACTGTTTTTT.

There are many counts of this clonotype. This chain uses TRBV12-3 or TRBV12-4 with TRBJ2-7, with TRBD2 matching 10 bases. With 3 bases clipped from V and 2 bases from J, the junction kept 7 bases outside the gene matches. CDR3 length equals 16 residues. CDR3 in amino acids: CASSFPASGGAYEQYF. The CDR3, as DNA: TGTGCCAGCAGTTTTCCCGCTAGCGGGGGAGCCTACGAGCAGTACTTC.

The sample holds many counts of this clonotype. The chain is built from TRBV27 and TRBJ2-3; D may correspond to TRBD1 or TRBD2 (6 bases each). V dropped 8 bases and J dropped 3 bases, with 18 bases sitting between them. The CDR3 runs to 15 residues. Germline assignment: CDR1 MNHEY and CDR2 SMNVEV (reference sequence). This CDR3 reads CASGFVGGRTDTQYF. CDR3 sequence (DNA): TGTGCCAGCGGGTTTGTAGGGGGGAGAACAGATACGCAGTATTTT.

This clonotype showed up many times. This chain uses TRBV21-1 with TRBJ1-5; TRBD1, as called in the table, went unchecked against the DNA. TRBV21-1 is designated a pseudogene. The CDR3 has 17 amino acids. The CDR3 region is CASSKWGYRVWDQPQHF. CDR3 in DNA: TGTGCCAGCAGCAAATGGGGTTACAGGGTCTGGGATCAGCCCCAGCATTTT.

The gene calls are TRBV12-3 or TRBV12-4 and TRBJ1-5; D gene ambiguous. V dropped 2 bases and J dropped 4 bases, with 6 bases sitting between them. The CDR3 extends over 13 amino acids. This chain's CDR3 is CASSLRSNQPQHF. The CDR3 nucleotides read TGTGCCAGCAGTTTAAGGTCGAATCAGCCCCAGCATTTT.

This clonotype was seen ten or more times. This chain uses TRBV5-1 with TRBJ1-1; 7 nucleotides match TRBD1. Looked up from germline, CDR1 is SGHRS and CDR2 is YFSETQ. This CDR3 is built from 15 residues. J lost 5 bases, V lost 2 bases, and 9 bases had no gene match. CDR3 in amino acids: CASSFEGQPGTEAFF. For the CDR3, the DNA is TGCGCCAGCAGCTTTGAGGGACAGCCGGGAACTGAAGCTTTCTTT.

The sample holds many counts of this clonotype. This rearrangement joins TRBV6-2 or TRBV6-3 to TRBJ2-1; 11 bases are a match to TRBD2. Germline V gene lookup returns CDR1 MNHEY and CDR2 SVGEGT. Unmatched junction bases numbered 7, after V lost 6 bases and J lost 3 bases. This CDR3 spans 16 amino acids. The CDR3 sequence: CASSRTGTSGYNEQFF. CDR3 nucleotide sequence: TGTGCCAGCAGCCGTACCGGGACTAGCGGCTACAATGAGCAGTTCTTC.

This clonotype has a count of ten or more. The CDR3 here is CASSLSRVNTGELFF. The CDR3 DNA reads TGTGCCAGCAGTTTGAGCAGGGTGAACACCGGGGAGCTGTTTTTT. The chain couples TRBV12-3 or TRBV12-4 to TRBJ2-2; D may be TRBD1 (5 bases). This CDR3 contains 15 residues. The V gene lost 3 bases and the J gene lost 1 base, with 9 bases spanning the gap.

This clonotype was detected many times. This rearrangement joins TRBV3-1 to TRBJ2-3, with TRBD2 matching over 8 bases. This CDR3 comprises 16 residues. The germline gives CDR1 LGHDT, CDR2 YNNKEL (reference sequence). V shed 4 bases and J 4 bases; nucleotides not matched to a gene: 10. The CDR3 reads CASSRTAGGDPDTQYF. DNA of the CDR3: TGTGCCAGCAGCCGCACTGCGGGGGGCGATCCAGATACGCAGTATTTT.

This clonotype was found many times. The chain links TRBV7-2 to TRBJ1-1; no clear D. V was shortened by 3 bases and J by 2 bases, with 7 bases between the two germline ends. Germline assignment: CDR1 SGHTA and CDR2 FQGNSA. CDR3 length: 13 residues. Written as DNA, the CDR3 is TGTGCCAGCAGCTTGGTGCCTAACACTGAAGCTTTCTTT. Amino acid sequence: CASSLVPNTEAFF.

This clonotype has ten or more counts. The chain links TRBV25-1 to TRBJ1-1; TRBD1 might be the D (5 bases). Germline loops: CDR1 MGHDK, CDR2 SYGVNS. The V end was cut by 2 bases, the J end by 1 base, with 23 bases between. The CDR3 extends over 19 amino acids. Here the CDR3 reads CASSEIDAWAMGENTEAFF. CDR3 nucleotide sequence: TGTGCCAGCAGTGAAATTGACGCGTGGGCGATGGGGGAGAACACTGAAGCTTTCTTT.

This clonotype was seen many times. The V call is TRBV4-1, the J call TRBJ2-5; no definite D call. Trimming shortened V by 3 bases and J by 7 bases, and 15 bases separated the two germline ends. The length of the CDR3 is 14 residues. The germline gives CDR1 MGHRA, CDR2 YSYEKL. The CDR3 nucleotides read TGCGCCAGCAGCCAGGTCTTGGGGTTAGGGACCCAGTACTTC. It encodes CASSQVLGLGTQYF.

At least ten counts were recorded for this clonotype. The rearrangement joins TRBV20-1 to TRBJ1-1, with D maybe TRBD1 (6 bases). V was trimmed by 3 bases and J by 3 bases, leaving 14 bases between them. This CDR3 region has 14 residues. CDR1 and CDR2 from the germline V gene are DFQATT and SNEGSKA (reference sequence). The CDR3 sequence is CSASPGQWDTEAFF. The CDR3 DNA is TGCAGTGCTAGTCCTGGACAGTGGGACACTGAAGCTTTCTTT.

This clonotype came up many times. For the CDR3, the DNA is TGCGCCAGCAGCTTCGGGGGTGATAATGAAAAACTGTTTTTT. Its translation is CASSFGGDNEKLFF. The chain joins TRBV5-1 to TRBJ1-4, with D possibly being TRBD1 (5 bases). The V end was cut by 2 bases, the J end by 4 bases, with 9 bases between. This CDR3 has 14 residues. Germline CDR1 SGHRS, CDR2 YFSETQ.

At least ten counts were recorded for this clonotype. This sequence joins TRBV7-2 and TRBJ2-7; D may be TRBD1 or TRBD2 (6 bases each). The CDR3 has 14 amino acids. The germline V gene has CDR1 SGHTA and CDR2 FQGNSA. Trimming removed 5 bases from V and 5 bases from J, with 16 bases in between. The CDR3, as DNA: TGTGCCAGCAGCCCCCGTTCGGGGGCCGACGAGCAGTACTTC. Amino acid sequence: CASSPRSGADEQYF.

This clonotype counts as medium-sized. The J gene is TRBJ1-5, the V gene TRBV5-1; the D is unclear. Per the germline V gene, CDR1 is SGHRS and CDR2 is YFSETQ. Trimming stripped 0 bases from V and 2 bases from J, with 9 bases between. This CDR3 comprises 15 residues. CDR3 DNA sequence: TGCGCCAGCAGCTTGGACTACTACGGCAATCAGCCCCAGCATTTT. As protein: CASSLDYYGNQPQHF. Supplemented by reference TRBV5-1 and TRBJ1-5, the full variable domain reads KAGVTQTPRYLIKTRGQQVTLSCSPISGHRSVSWYQQTPGQGLQFLFEYFSETQRNKGNFPGRFSGRQFSNSRSEMNVSTLELGDSALYLCASSLDYYGNQPQHFGDGTRLSIL.

This clonotype was seen at least ten times. The V and J genes are TRBV4-1 and TRBJ2-3; D remains unclear. The germline V gene has CDR1 MGHRA and CDR2 YSYEKL. The CDR3 covers 14 residues. Trimming took off 0 bases at V and 3 bases at J, with 7 bases between the two ends. CDR3 in amino acids: CASSQDLQTDTQYF. For the CDR3, the DNA is TGCGCCAGCAGCCAAGATTTACAGACAGATACGCAGTATTTT.

In this sample, this clonotype turned up many times. V is TRBV7-8 and J is TRBJ2-2; TRBD2 matches at 9 bases. The CDR3 sequence is 17 residues long. Germline V gene sequence: CDR1 SGHVS, CDR2 FQNEAQ. V was pared by 8 bases and J by 6 bases, with 16 bases of the junction left unmatched. CDR3 in DNA: TGTGCCAGCCTTCGCCGGGGACGCGGGGGGGCCCCCGGGGAGCTGTTTTTT. Its protein product is CASLRRGRGGAPGELFF. The entire variable domain, with the rest obtained from reference TRBV7-8 and TRBJ2-2, is as follows: GAGVSQSPRYKVAKRGQDVALRCDPISGHVSLFWYQQALGQGPEFLTYFQNEAQLDKSGLPSDRFFAERPEGSVSTLKIQRTQQEDSAVYLCASLRRGRGGAPGELFFGEGSRLTVL.

The table lists this clonotype with a few counts. The J gene is TRBJ2-3, the V gene TRBV5-1; D is ambiguous. Germline lookup yields CDR1 SGHRS and CDR2 YFSETQ. Trimming took off 5 bases at V and 3 bases at J, with 4 bases between the two ends. The CDR3 extends over 11 amino acids. CDR3 sequence reads: CASRETDTQYF. The CDR3 bases are TGCGCCAGCAGAGAAACAGATACGCAGTATTTT.